These T cell receptor beta chains were read from a single sample in a study of blood T cell repertoires in COVID-19. Some clones are missing from TCRdb's copy, which holds only in-frame ones; the method was immunoSEQ multiplex PCR. There are fewer than 250,000 clones in the sample; almost 85% occur only once, and approximately 8.2% lies in the top ten. Sequencing used PBMCs or T cells enriched from blood (not recorded which). The source of these receptors is a woman between 45 and 60 years old with acute COVID-19. Both conserved end residues are part of each CDR3. A D gene is named only where the DNA matches it firmly. Clone size is given for some rows only: seen once, a few or many times, or a class if the clone is expanded.

len | d_gene | j_gene | v_gene | abundance | CDR3nt | CDR3aa
15 | . | TRBJ1-2 | TRBV6-5 | . | TGTGCCAGCAGTTACTCGTTCGGGGGGGCCGATGGCTACACCTTC | CASSYSFGGADGYTF
14 | . | TRBJ1-1 | TRBV18 | . | TGTGCCAGCTCACCACCCGTCAGGAGGACTGAAGCTTTCTTT | CASSPPVRRTEAFF
20 | . | TRBJ1-2 | TRBV21-1 | . | TGTGCCAGCAGCAAAGTTTCAGACCCGACAGTTCTGCGCCCCACGGGTGGCTACACCTTC | CASSKVSDPTVLRPTGGYTF
19 | TRBD2 | TRBJ2-3 | TRBV7-8 | . | TGTGCCAGCCCTCCTAAAACAGCGGGGGGGCGGGATAACACAGATACGCAGTATTTT | CASPPKTAGGRDNTDTQYF
15 | . | TRBJ1-1 | TRBV6-1 | . | TGTGCCAGCAGTGAATGGGGGCCGGAGAACACTGAAGCTTTCTTT | CASSEWGPENTEAFF
14 | TRBD1 | TRBJ1-2 | TRBV4-3 | . | TGCGCCAGCAGCCGATCTACCGACAGGGTCGGCTACACCTTC | CASSRSTDRVGYTF
12 | . | TRBJ1-3 | TRBV10-3 | . | TGTGCCAACGGCCAGGGTGGAAACACCATATATTTT | CANGQGGNTIYF
14 | . | TRBJ1-5 | TRBV5-8 | . | TGTGCCAGCAGCTTCCCCGACAGTCGGCGGCCCCAGCATTTT | CASSFPDSRRPQHF
17 | . | TRBJ2-1 | TRBV7-3 | . | TGTGCCAGCAGCCCCGGCCCGGGGGTGGGGGTCTACAGTGAGCAGTTCTTC | CASSPGPGVGVYSEQFF
15 | . | TRBJ2-3 | TRBV2 | . | TGTGCCAGCAGTGAAACAGGGACCAGCACAGATACGCAGTATTTT | CASSETGTSTDTQYF
16 | TRBD1 | TRBJ1-6 | TRBV4-3 | . | TGCGCCAGCAGCCAAGTAGGCGGGACAGGTTTTACACCCCTCCACTTT | CASSQVGGTGFTPLHF
19 | TRBD2 | TRBJ2-5 | TRBV6-4 | . | TGTGCCAGCAGTGACCGGACTAGCGGGGGGTCCCCGTACCAAGAGACCCAGTACTTC | CASSDRTSGGSPYQETQYF
17 | . | TRBJ1-4 | TRBV19 | . | TGTGCCAGCCGTACCGGTCAACCTTCTGCAACTAATGAAAAACTGTTTTTT | CASRTGQPSATNEKLFF
13 | TRBD1 | TRBJ2-1 | TRBV6-6 | . | TGTGCCACCTTGGGACAGGGTTACAATGAGCAGTTCTTC | CATLGQGYNEQFF
13 | . | TRBJ2-5 | TRBV3-1/TRBV3-2 | . | TGTGCCAGCAGCCAAGCTATCCAAGAGACCCAGTACTTC | CASSQAIQETQYF
12 | TRBD1 | TRBJ1-2 | TRBV5-1 | once | TGCGCCAGCAGCCTGGGACAGCTTGGCTACACCTTC | CASSLGQLGYTF
13 | TRBD1 | TRBJ2-7 | TRBV30 | once | TGTGCCTGGGGGACAGGGGGCTTGGGGGAGCAGTACTTC | CAWGTGGLGEQYF
18 | TRBD2 | TRBJ2-3 | TRBV30 | . | TGTGCCTGGAGTAGTCACTGGACTAGCGGGGGGGCGGGAGATACGCAGTATTTT | CAWSSHWTSGGAGDTQYF
15 | . | TRBJ1-1 | TRBV4-1 | . | TGCGCCAGCAGCCCCTGGGACATCCCGAACACTGAAGCTTTCTTT | CASSPWDIPNTEAFF
14 | . | TRBJ1-5 | TRBV30 | . | TGTGCCTGGAGTGGTCGGGGTTTAAGTCAGCCCCAGCATTTT | CAWSGRGLSQPQHF
12 | . | TRBJ1-1 | TRBV5-4 | . | TGTGCCAGCAGCTTTAGGAGGGATGAAGCTTTCTTT | CASSFRRDEAFF
13 | TRBD2 | TRBJ2-3 | TRBV25-1 | . | TGTGCCAGCAGTTCTACCACCGGGACTAGCCTGTATTTT | CASSSTTGTSLYF
14 | TRBD1 | TRBJ2-7 | TRBV19 | few | TGTGCCAGTAGTAATTCCGGGACAGGGGGCGAGCAGTACTTC | CASSNSGTGGEQYF
16 | TRBD1 | TRBJ1-2 | TRBV5-1 | . | TGCGCCAGCAGCTTGGACGACAGGGCTAATAACTATGGCTACACCTTC | CASSLDDRANNYGYTF
15 | . | TRBJ2-7 | TRBV7-2 | . | TGTGCCAGCAGCTTAATGCTTGACAGGACCTACGAGCAGTACTTC | CASSLMLDRTYEQYF
13 | . | TRBJ1-1 | TRBV27 | few | TGTGCCAGCAGGAATAACTTGAACACTGAAGCTTTCTTT | CASRNNLNTEAFF